The 23 T cell receptor beta chains below were found in one sample sequenced in a study of radiotherapy plus CTLA-4 blockade in lung cancer. Produced via immunoSEQ multiplex PCR; TCRdb's table is partial and in-frame only. Here the sample spans approximately 100,000 clones, roughly four fifths being singletons. The sequences come from peripheral blood, collected from a patient treated with radiotherapy plus ipilimumab. The receptor source for this set is a human donor with non-small cell lung cancer who had a partial response to radiotherapy plus ipilimumab.

This clone was seen a handful of times. This chain joins TRBV5-1 and TRBJ2-7, with D possibly matching TRBD1 (5 bases). Germline CDR1 is SGHRS and CDR2 is YFSETQ. The V and J ends lost 6 bases and 0 bases respectively, with 16 bases between them. This CDR3 contains 15 residues. CDR3 in DNA: TGCGCCAGCACCCCATCAGGGCCTAGCTCCTACGAGCAGTACTTC. Translated: CASTPSGPSSYEQYF.

As for this clone: Other DNA sequences in this sample translate to the same CDR3. This chain joins TRBV27 and TRBJ2-3; no firm D call. The CDR3 is 17 amino acids. Germline values: CDR1 MNHEY, CDR2 SMNVEV (reference sequence). Trimming took 5 bases from V and 0 from J, leaving 18 bases between them. The CDR3 protein is CASSPDAGSLSTDTQYF. The CDR3 region has the DNA TGTGCCAGCAGTCCCGACGCCGGGTCTTTAAGCACAGATACGCAGTATTTT.

This clone was seen once. The rearrangement joins TRBV27 to TRBJ2-2; TRBD1 is a possible D gene (6 bases). Germline V lookup: CDR1 MNHEY, CDR2 SMNVEV (reference sequence). CDR3 length: 16 amino acids. V lost 1 base and J lost 3, with 12 bases in between. This chain's CDR3 is CASSLLLQGYTGELFF. The DNA for the CDR3 is TGTGCCAGCAGTTTATTGCTACAGGGATACACCGGGGAGCTGTTTTTT.

This chain links TRBV27 with TRBJ1-1; tentative D call: TRBD1 (5 bases). V lost 7 bases and J 1 base, leaving 13 bases between the germline ends. The CDR3 has 14 residues. Germline values: CDR1 MNHEY, CDR2 SMNVEV (reference sequence). Written as DNA, the CDR3 is TGTGCCAGCAACCGGGGGGGAAGGAACACTGAAGCTTTCTTT. It encodes CASNRGGRNTEAFF.

The genes are TRBV7-2 and TRBJ1-3, with D possibly matching TRBD1 (6 bases). The V gene lost 5 bases and the J gene lost 0 bases, with 11 bases spanning the gap. CDR3 length: 15 residues. Germline lookup yields CDR1 SGHTA and CDR2 FQGNSA. CDR3 in amino acids: CASSRQELSGNTIYF. CDR3 DNA: TGTGCCAGCAGCCGACAGGAGCTCTCTGGAAACACCATATATTTT.

The chain is built from TRBV6-5 and TRBJ1-5; 10 nucleotides agree with TRBD1. The CDR3 is 13 residues long. Germline CDR1 and CDR2: MNHEY and SVGAGI. After removal of 6 bases from V and 6 bases from J, the junction contained 2 bases not matched to a gene. As DNA, the CDR3 is TGTGCCAGCAGCCGGACAGGGGGTCAGCCCCAGCATTTT. It translates to CASSRTGGQPQHF.

This clone was counted a few times. The chain joins TRBV5-1 to TRBJ2-7, with D possibly TRBD2 on 7 matching bases. The CDR3 length is 15 residues. CDR1 and CDR2 (germline): SGHRS, YFSETQ. Trimming left V 4 bases short and J 1 base short, with 15 bases between. This CDR3 reads CASSLWGGSSYEQYF. DNA for the CDR3: TGCGCCAGCAGCCTATGGGGGGGCAGTTCCTACGAGCAGTACTTC.

The V gene is TRBV21-1, the J gene TRBJ2-2; TRBD2 was called by the table and not checked on the DNA. TRBV21-1 is classified as a pseudogene. CDR3 length equals 16 residues. The DNA for the CDR3 is TGTGCCAGCAGCCCAGCCGGAGCTACGAACACCGGGGAGCTGTTTTTT. Translation gives CASSPAGATNTGELFF.

The CDR3 loop is CASSPPGSGTSGNTIYF. The CDR3 DNA is TGTGCCAGCTCACCACCGGGGAGCGGTACCTCTGGAAACACCATATATTTT. The chain has TRBV18 and TRBJ1-3; D is unclear. Germline CDR1 is KGHSH and CDR2 is LQKENI. V gave up 0 bases and J gave up 0 bases, with 12 bases separating them. CDR3 length: 17 residues. Looking up the rest from reference TRBV18 and TRBJ1-3 gives the full variable domain: NAGVMQNPRHLVRRRGQEARLRCSPMKGHSHVYWYRQLPEEGLKFMVYLQKENIIDESGMPKERFSAEFPKEGPSILRIQQVVRGDSAAYFCASSPPGSGTSGNTIYFGEGSWLTVV.

This chain connects TRBV5-1 to TRBJ2-7; 11 nucleotides line up with TRBD1. Germline V lookup: CDR1 SGHRS, CDR2 YFSETQ. The CDR3 totals 15 residues. The J segment lost 9 bases and the V segment lost 4 bases, leaving 12 bases of the junction unmatched. CDR3 in amino acids: CASSPASGTGGRQYF. The CDR3 DNA reads as TGCGCCAGCAGCCCAGCCTCCGGGACAGGGGGTCGGCAGTACTTC.

V gene TRBV5-5 combines with J gene TRBJ2-1; D possibly corresponds to TRBD1 (5 bases). V was trimmed by 0 bases and J by 9 bases, leaving 10 bases between them. Germline V gene sequence: CDR1 SGHKS, CDR2 YYEKEE (reference sequence). The CDR3 spans 13 residues. The CDR3 loop is CASSLVRESEQFF. CDR3 in DNA: TGTGCCAGCAGCTTGGTCAGGGAAAGTGAGCAGTTCTTC.

The rearrangement uses TRBV5-5 and TRBJ1-5, with D perhaps TRBD1 (6 bases). The CDR3 is made up of 16 amino acids. Germline V CDR1 and CDR2: SGHKS, YYEKEE (reference sequence). V gave up 0 bases and J gave up 1 base, with 11 bases separating them. The CDR3 spells CASSLEGGGSNQPQHF. The CDR3 bases are TGTGCCAGCAGCTTGGAGGGGGGAGGGAGCAATCAGCCCCAGCATTTT.

The CDR3 protein is CASSDRSNTGELFF. The CDR3 coding sequence is TGTGCCAGCAGTGACAGATCGAACACCGGGGAGCTGTTTTTT. V is TRBV9 and J is TRBJ2-2, with D possibly TRBD1 on 5 matching bases. The V end lost 5 bases, the J end lost 0 bases, and 8 bases lay between the germline ends. Germline V gene lookup returns CDR1 SGDLS and CDR2 YYNGEE. The CDR3 runs 14 residues.

The chain employs TRBV28 and TRBJ1-2, with 10 bases identical to TRBD1. Germline V CDR1 and CDR2: MDHEN, SYDVKM. Losses at the gene ends were 4 bases for V and 5 bases for J; bases not matched to a gene: 4. The CDR3 runs 14 residues. The CDR3 loop reads CASSSGQGIYGYTF. The CDR3 DNA reads as TGTGCCAGCAGTTCGGGACAGGGGATTTATGGCTACACCTTC.

The rearrangement uses TRBV6-6 and TRBJ2-7; 9 nucleotides line up with TRBD1. Trimming removed 2 bases from V and 4 bases from J; junction bases left unmatched: 9. Germline CDR1 MNHNY, CDR2 SVGAGI (reference sequence). CDR3 length: 16 amino acids. The chain's CDR3 is CASSYAGQGQGYEQYF. The CDR3 DNA is TGTGCCAGCAGTTACGCCGGACAGGGGCAAGGGTACGAGCAGTACTTC.

The chain links TRBV7-8 to TRBJ1-2; maybe TRBD1 (5 bases). The V gene lost 4 bases and the J gene lost 4 bases, with 13 bases spanning the gap. The CDR3 sequence is 14 residues long. Germline CDR1 SGHVS, CDR2 FQNEAQ. As DNA, the CDR3 is TGTGCCAGCAGCTCCACAGGAGTAACCTATGGCTACACCTTC. It encodes CASSSTGVTYGYTF.

As regards this clone: The germline gene is not matched at one end of the junction; a read error may be the cause. V gene TRBV30 combines with J gene TRBJ1-5; D is undetermined. CDR3 length equals 15 residues. Germline V gene sequence: CDR1 GTSNPN, CDR2 SVGIG (reference sequence). The CDR3 loop reads CASSGYSYSNQPQHF. Here the CDR3 DNA reads TGTGCCTCGAGTGGATACAGTTATAGCAATCAGCCCCAGCATTTT.

The chain couples TRBV6-5 to TRBJ2-3; D not certain. Per the germline V gene, CDR1 is MNHEY and CDR2 is SVGAGI. V lost 2 bases to trimming and J lost 2 bases, with 11 bases between them. The CDR3 runs 15 residues. The CDR3 DNA reads TGTGCCAGCAGTTACGTGGGCAGAAACACAGATACGCAGTATTTT. Encoded protein: CASSYVGRNTDTQYF.

The CDR3 loop reads CASSPVAVNTGELFF. In DNA, the CDR3 is TGTGCCAGCAGTCCCGTTGCGGTGAACACCGGGGAGCTGTTTTTT. J is TRBJ2-2 and V is TRBV27; no firm D call. Per the germline V gene, CDR1 is MNHEY and CDR2 is SMNVEV (reference sequence). Trimming pared 5 bases from V and 1 base from J, leaving 11 bases between. The CDR3 totals 15 residues.

This rearrangement joins TRBV10-3 to TRBJ2-3; 9 positions match TRBD1. CDR3 length equals 16 residues. Germline V lookup: CDR1 ENHRY, CDR2 SYGVKD. The V and J ends lost 6 bases and 0 bases, in that order; junction bases with no gene match: 7. The CDR3 is CAIRSQGAPSTDTQYF. The CDR3 bases are TGTGCCATCAGATCACAGGGGGCCCCTAGCACAGATACGCAGTATTTT.

V is TRBV6-1 and J is TRBJ1-5; TRBD1 agrees at 9 bases. Germline V gene data show CDR1 as MNHNS and CDR2 as SASEGT. J was trimmed by 7 bases and V by 5 bases; bases with no gene match: 6. The CDR3 runs 14 residues. In DNA, the CDR3 is TGTGCCAGCAGTTTGGGGACAGGGCAACAGCCCCAGCATTTT. This sequence encodes CASSLGTGQQPQHF.

This clone was recorded only once. The chain recombines TRBV9 with TRBJ2-7, with D possibly being TRBD2 (6 bases). The CDR3 extends over 14 amino acids. Germline V lookup: CDR1 SGDLS, CDR2 YYNGEE. The V and J ends lost 0 bases and 3 bases respectively, with 10 bases between them. The CDR3 region has the DNA TGTGCCAGCAGCGTAGAAAATAGCGGCTACGAGCAGTACTTC. It translates to CASSVENSGYEQYF.

This chain uses TRBV10-1 with TRBJ1-4, with 10 nucleotides matching TRBD1. CDR1 and CDR2 (germline): WNHNN, SYGVQD (reference sequence). V trimming: 3 bases; J trimming: 7 bases; junction bases outside the gene matches: 2. CDR3 length equals 14 residues. The CDR3 here is CASSDGQGGEKLFF. CDR3 sequence (DNA): TGCGCCAGCAGTGACGGACAGGGGGGTGAAAAACTGTTTTTT.